This entry lists 15 T cell receptor beta chains sequenced from one sample in a study of blood T cells in healthy people across ages. The authors ran a second PCR of about 6 to 11 cycles using a sample-barcoded 5' primer and a J-beta primer mix. Via MiXCR, TCRdb re-called the 5' RACE reads, giving one row per CDR3 protein. The table shows roughly 860,000 distinct CDR3 sequences, with about 62% occurring only once. Sequences were obtained from blood. Every receptor here comes from a man aged 25 to 40 in good health.

CDR3 residues: CASSLAGGMDTQYF. The CDR3 DNA sequence: TGTGCCAGCAGCTTAGCGGGAGGAATGGATACGCAGTATTTT. This chain links TRBV7-9 with TRBJ2-3; maybe TRBD2 (6 bases). V was pared by 0 bases and J by 6 bases, with 10 bases between. This CDR3 spans 14 amino acids. Germline CDR1 and CDR2: SEHNR and FQNEAQ (reference sequence).

The rearrangement uses TRBV5-1 and TRBJ2-1; D is tentatively TRBD1 or TRBD2 (7 bases each). Germline CDR1 is SGHRS and CDR2 is YFSETQ. V was pared by 3 bases and J by 0 bases, with 16 bases between. The CDR3 contains 17 residues. The CDR3 DNA reads as TGCGCCAGCAGCTGGGGGGGGACAGCTAGCTCCTACAATGAGCAGTTCTTC. Its translation is CASSWGGTASSYNEQFF. Combining the CDR3 with reference TRBV5-1 and TRBJ2-1 gives the whole variable domain KAGVTQTPRYLIKTRGQQVTLSCSPISGHRSVSWYQQTPGQGLQFLFEYFSETQRNKGNFPGRFSGRQFSNSRSEMNVSTLELGDSALYLCASSWGGTASSYNEQFFGPGTRLTVL.

The chain couples TRBV12-3 or TRBV12-4 to TRBJ1-4, with TRBD1 matching 9 bases. The CDR3 consists of 15 residues. Trimming at V came to 6 bases and at J to 6 bases, leaving 8 bases not matched to a gene. Written as DNA, the CDR3 is TGTGCCAGCAGGCGGGACAGGGTAGGCGATGAAAAACTGTTTTTT. Residues: CASRRDRVGDEKLFF.

This clonotype was seen a handful of times. V usage is TRBV29-1 and J usage is TRBJ2-1, with D possibly matching TRBD2 (6 bases). The CDR3 extends over 14 amino acids. Per germline, CDR1 SQVTM and CDR2 ANQGSEA. V lost 0 bases to trimming and J lost 8 bases, with 14 bases between them. The CDR3 loop reads CSVEDLRGIDEQFF. The CDR3, as DNA: TGCAGCGTTGAAGATCTACGGGGGATCGATGAGCAGTTCTTC.

This chain uses TRBV28 with TRBJ2-7; D is unresolved. Trimming shortened V by 1 base and J by 7 bases, and 5 bases separated the two germline ends. Germline loops: CDR1 MDHEN, CDR2 SYDVKM. The CDR3 length is 11 residues. The CDR3 loop reads CASSLFGEQYF. As DNA, the CDR3 is TGTGCCAGCAGTTTATTTGGTGAGCAGTACTTC.

The V call is TRBV7-3, the J call TRBJ2-7; 8 bases are shared with TRBD2. The DNA end lines up better with TRBJ2-5; the J call may be wrong. CDR1 is SGHTA and CDR2 is FQGTGA in the germline V gene. The CDR3 contains 13 residues. The CDR3 is CASSPAGGKTQYF. CDR3 bases: TGTGCCAGCAGTCCTGCGGGGGGAAAGACCCAGTACTTC.

Only a few counts were recorded for this clonotype. This chain connects TRBV29-1 to TRBJ1-1; 9 positions agree with TRBD1. This CDR3 comprises 15 residues. Germline V gene data show CDR1 as SQVTM and CDR2 as ANQGSEA. J gave up 4 bases and V 6 bases, and 12 bases lay outside the gene matches. In DNA form, the CDR3 reads TGCAGCGTGCGAGCCTCCGGGACAGGGTCCACTGAAGCTTTCTTT. Amino acids: CSVRASGTGSTEAFF.

The CDR3 region has the DNA TGCAGTGCTAACCGCCCCCAGGTAGCTACCCAGTACTTC. Amino acids: CSANRPQVATQYF. The chain combines TRBV20-1 with TRBJ2-7; D not resolved. Trimming removed 4 bases from V and 10 bases from J, with 20 bases in between. CDR1 is DFQATT and CDR2 is SNEGSKA in the germline V gene (reference sequence). This CDR3 contains 13 residues.

This chain connects TRBV28 to TRBJ2-5; maybe TRBD2 (7 bases). CDR1 is MDHEN and CDR2 is SYDVKM in the germline V gene. The CDR3 is 16 amino acids. Trimming took 2 bases from V and 5 from J, leaving 18 bases between them. In DNA, the CDR3 is TGTGCCAGCAGTTTACTCGGCGGGGGCGATGTGGAGACCCAGTACTTC. This gives the protein CASSLLGGGDVETQYF.

This clonotype has only a few counts. This chain joins TRBV5-6 and TRBJ2-4; D is perhaps TRBD2 (5 bases). V gave up 6 bases and J gave up 2 bases, with 15 bases separating them. Germline V gives CDR1 SGHDT, CDR2 YYEEEE. The CDR3 contains 15 residues. The CDR3 DNA sequence: TGTGCCAGCACCTTACTAGGGCGGTCCAAAAACATTCAGTACTTC. Protein: CASTLLGRSKNIQYF.

Regarding this clonotype: A much larger clone sits a single nucleotide away, making a read error possible. This sequence joins TRBV7-3 and TRBJ2-7; 12 bases are shared with TRBD1. CDR1 and CDR2 from the germline V gene are SGHTA and FQGTGA. The CDR3 consists of 15 residues. V gave up 2 bases and J gave up 7 bases; unmatched junction bases: 6. The chain's CDR3 is CASSLGTGGYNEQYF. CDR3 nucleotide sequence: TGTGCCAGCAGCTTAGGGACAGGGGGCTACAATGAGCAGTACTTC.

The CDR3 nucleotides read TGCAGTGCGCGGAACCCGGGACAGGGTTCCTACGAGCAGTACTTC. It yields the protein CSARNPGQGSYEQYF. The V gene is TRBV20-1, the J gene TRBJ2-7; 9 nucleotides line up with TRBD1. Germline trimming cut 6 bases from V and 1 base from J; bases unmatched to any gene: 10. CDR3 length: 15 amino acids. Germline V gene sequence: CDR1 DFQATT, CDR2 SNEGSKA (reference sequence).

This clonotype was picked up a small number of times. This chain joins TRBV25-1 and TRBJ2-3; 10 bases map to TRBD2. V gave up 1 base and J gave up 6 bases; unmatched junction bases: 7. CDR1 is MGHDK, CDR2 SYGVNS, per germline. CDR3 length equals 16 residues. CDR3 DNA sequence: TGTGCCAGCAGTGAATCGGGACTAGCGATATACGATACGCAGTATTTT. This encodes CASSESGLAIYDTQYF.

The V and J genes are TRBV27 and TRBJ1-1, with D possibly TRBD1 on 6 matching bases. Germline V CDR1 and CDR2: MNHEY, SMNVEV (reference sequence). V lost 3 bases, J lost 3 bases, and 8 bases lay in between. This CDR3 has 13 residues. For the CDR3, the DNA is TGTGCCAGCAGTTTCTCAGGGGACACTGAAGCTTTCTTT. The encoded protein is CASSFSGDTEAFF.

The chain joins TRBV5-1 to TRBJ2-1; 12 positions agree with TRBD2. Germline loops: CDR1 SGHRS, CDR2 YFSETQ. V gave up 1 base and J gave up 5 bases; unmatched junction bases: 10. This CDR3 has 18 residues. DNA of the CDR3: TGCGCCAGCAGCTTGTGGCTAGCGGGGGGGCCTGGGAACAATGAGCAGTTCTTC. Its translation: CASSLWLAGGPGNNEQFF.